This is a list of T cell receptor beta chains from one sample in a study of T cells in Graves' hyperthyroidism and ophthalmopathy. TCRdb redid the calling of the multiplex PCR reads with MiXCR, one entry per CDR3 protein. The data hold about 540,000 distinct CDR3 sequences, with around 45% observed a single time. Sample: peripheral blood or thyroid tissue (not recorded which). The receptors originated from a woman under 30 with Graves' hyperthyroidism. Each CDR3 is given without its conserved first and last residue. Fields, in order: J gene, V gene, CDR3 protein.

j_gene: TRBJ1-1; v_gene: TRBV29-1; CDR3aa: SSQLRRLGEAF
j_gene: TRBJ2-7; v_gene: TRBV6-5; CDR3aa: ASSYSGQGFDEQY
j_gene: TRBJ1-1; v_gene: TRBV12-3/TRBV12-4; CDR3aa: ASTQGRGEPEAF
j_gene: TRBJ2-7; v_gene: TRBV4-1; CDR3aa: ASSQGETCEQY
j_gene: TRBJ1-1; v_gene: TRBV20-1; CDR3aa: SARDIEAF
j_gene: TRBJ2-6; v_gene: TRBV7-2; CDR3aa: ASSSIRGANVLT
j_gene: TRBJ2-3; v_gene: TRBV7-2; CDR3aa: ASSLVLSSTDTQY
j_gene: TRBJ1-5; v_gene: TRBV7-3; CDR3aa: ASSLGGTQH
j_gene: TRBJ1-4; v_gene: TRBV10-2; CDR3aa: ASRDGEGYNEKLF
j_gene: TRBJ2-7; v_gene: TRBV20-1; CDR3aa: SAKTSGKPYEQY
j_gene: TRBJ2-7; v_gene: TRBV7-6; CDR3aa: ASSGILTPSGYSYEQY
j_gene: TRBJ2-7; v_gene: TRBV15; CDR3aa: ATSRAGRGDEQY
j_gene: TRBJ2-5; v_gene: TRBV18; CDR3aa: ASSPLWETQETQY
j_gene: TRBJ1-1; v_gene: TRBV12-3/TRBV12-4; CDR3aa: ASRGQGGHTEAF
j_gene: TRBJ1-3; v_gene: TRBV12-3/TRBV12-4; CDR3aa: ASSLRIALFRNTIY
j_gene: TRBJ1-4; v_gene: TRBV6-5; CDR3aa: ASRYTGAGGEKLF
j_gene: TRBJ1-1; v_gene: TRBV11-2; CDR3aa: ASSLLPPTDRGRNEAF
j_gene: TRBJ2-7; v_gene: TRBV20-1; CDR3aa: SARETGEGEQY
j_gene: TRBJ1-6; v_gene: TRBV9; CDR3aa: ASSVSGASPLH
j_gene: TRBJ2-5; v_gene: TRBV4-3; CDR3aa: ASSQGHPGQETQY
j_gene: TRBJ2-5; v_gene: TRBV29-1; CDR3aa: SVERGIQETQY
j_gene: TRBJ2-7; v_gene: TRBV12-3/TRBV12-4; CDR3aa: ASSFHTSGRSYEQY
j_gene: TRBJ1-1; v_gene: TRBV20-1; CDR3aa: SAWTGLVIGTEAF
j_gene: TRBJ1-1; v_gene: TRBV29-1; CDR3aa: SSLSGGGGNTEAF
j_gene: TRBJ2-6; v_gene: TRBV5-8; CDR3aa: ASSSRTSGNGANVLT
j_gene: TRBJ2-5; v_gene: TRBV20-1; CDR3aa: SAPRTSGNQETQY
j_gene: TRBJ1-1; v_gene: TRBV7-9; CDR3aa: ASSSGTGRVTEAF
j_gene: TRBJ2-5; v_gene: TRBV2; CDR3aa: ASSERQGLRETQY
j_gene: TRBJ1-2; v_gene: TRBV10-3; CDR3aa: ASSLTGRGTDYGYT
j_gene: .; v_gene: TRBV20-1; CDR3aa: SARPLRGANINNEQF
j_gene: TRBJ1-2; v_gene: TRBV20-1; CDR3aa: SARGSGGGSYGYT
j_gene: TRBJ1-1; v_gene: TRBV12-3/TRBV12-4; CDR3aa: ASSHRGGDTEAF
j_gene: TRBJ1-1; v_gene: TRBV7-3; CDR3aa: ASKGDREGTEAF